Following are 26 T cell receptor beta chains from one sample sequenced in a study of radiation and T cells in renal cell carcinoma (dated by TCRdb to the early 2020s). Taken with the paper, the label for time point translates to: baseline pretreatment blood. Reading the label with the study, this specimen's treatment or condition is: 15 Gy SBRT to primary tumor, nephrectomy 4 weeks later. The library was made by the immunoSEQ multiplex PCR assay. TCRdb's version of the immuneACCESS table is confined to in-frame rearrangements and falls short of the full clone set. An unresolved V gene accounts for under half of the shortfall where checked; the remainder is of unknown origin. For this sample the table gives around 160,000 clones, of which about nine tenths were detected only once. The ten largest clones represent 4.1% of the sample. This specimen was blood, taken from a patient whose treatment included radiotherapy and nephrectomy. These receptors were taken from a woman in her 70s with renal cell carcinoma.

The genes are TRBV7-9 and TRBJ1-2; 7 nucleotides agree with TRBD1. CDR1 SEHNR and CDR2 FQNEAQ come from the germline V gene (reference sequence). The CDR3 length is 17 residues. V gave up 1 base and J gave up 0 bases; unmatched junction bases: 8. CDR3 residues: CASSLVGFDRANYGYTF. The CDR3 DNA reads TGTGCCAGCAGCTTAGTCGGATTTGACAGGGCTAACTATGGCTACACCTTC.

V is TRBV15 and J is TRBJ2-1; tentatively, D is TRBD1 or TRBD2 (5 bases each). The V end was cut by 0 bases, the J end by 2 bases, with 14 bases between. The CDR3 loop spans 17 amino acids. Per the germline V gene, CDR1 is LNHNV and CDR2 is YYDKDF (reference sequence). The CDR3 coding sequence is TGTGCCACCAGCAGAGAAGGGTGGGGGAGCCCCTACAATGAGCAGTTCTTC. Translating gives CATSREGWGSPYNEQFF.

V gene TRBV27 combines with J gene TRBJ2-2; 9 bases match TRBD2. V shed 3 bases and J 7 bases; nucleotides not matched to a gene: 12. Germline assignment: CDR1 MNHEY and CDR2 SMNVEV (reference sequence). The CDR3 runs to 17 residues. The CDR3 reads CASSFWTTSGRYGELFF. In nucleotides, the CDR3 is TGTGCCAGCAGTTTTTGGACGACTAGCGGTCGTTACGGGGAGCTGTTTTTT.

A few counts support this clone. The rearrangement uses TRBV2 and TRBJ1-1; 7 nucleotides agree with TRBD1. Germline assignment: CDR1 SNHLY and CDR2 FYNNEI. Trimming took 6 bases from V and 10 from J; bases not matched to a gene: 14. This CDR3 comprises 14 residues. The CDR3 protein is CASSLQTGNARAFF. The CDR3 bases are TGTGCCAGCAGCCTACAGACAGGGAACGCTAGAGCTTTCTTT.

The chain is built from TRBV10-3 and TRBJ1-2, with no clear D. V lost 2 bases, J lost 4 bases, and 14 bases lay in between. The CDR3 extends over 15 amino acids. CDR1 ENHRY and CDR2 SYGVKD come from the germline V gene. Written as DNA, the CDR3 is TGTGCCATCAGTGAGGAGGGAACTGTCTCCTATGGCTACACCTTC. Protein: CAISEEGTVSYGYTF.

V gene TRBV7-8 combines with J gene TRBJ2-7; 7 nucleotides align to TRBD1. V was clipped by 1 base and J by 4 bases; unmatched bases: 7. Germline-derived CDR1 and CDR2 are SGHVS and FQNEAQ. CDR3 size: 15 residues. The CDR3: CASSLGQGFSYEQYF. Here the CDR3 DNA reads TGTGCCAGCAGCTTAGGACAGGGCTTTAGTTACGAGCAGTACTTC.

This sequence joins TRBV9 and TRBJ2-7; D gene uncertain. Germline loops: CDR1 SGDLS, CDR2 YYNGEE. The length of the CDR3 is 13 residues. V lost 1 base to trimming and J lost 2 bases, with 7 bases between them. CDR3 region: CASSVFEAYEQYF. Here the CDR3 DNA reads TGTGCCAGCAGCGTATTTGAGGCCTACGAGCAGTACTTC.

The J gene is TRBJ1-3, the V gene TRBV11-3; D remains unclear. Germline CDR1 is SGHNT and CDR2 is YENEEA. Between the trimmed V and J ends, which lost 1 base and 7 bases, there was a span of 8 bases. CDR3 length: 13 amino acids. CDR3 region: CASSLAGGNTIYF. The CDR3 nucleotides read TGTGCCAGCAGCTTAGCAGGCGGGAACACCATATATTTT.

This sequence joins TRBV19 and TRBJ2-7; D could derive from TRBD1 or TRBD2 (6 bases each). The CDR3 totals 13 residues. The V and J ends lost 5 bases and 6 bases respectively, with 14 bases between them. The V gene's germline CDR1 is LNHDA and CDR2 SQIVND (reference sequence). This CDR3 reads CASSWGADGEQYF. The CDR3, as DNA: TGTGCCAGTAGTTGGGGGGCTGACGGCGAGCAGTACTTC.

A word on this clone: The identical CDR3 is also encoded by other nucleotide sequences in the sample. V is TRBV9 and J is TRBJ2-3, with D hard to call. The CDR3 length is 15 residues. V gave up 0 bases and J gave up 1 base, with 9 bases separating them. Germline-derived CDR1 and CDR2 are SGDLS and YYNGEE. The CDR3, as DNA: TGTGCCAGCAGCGTAGTGGCCGTCGGCACAGATACGCAGTATTTT. It codes for CASSVVAVGTDTQYF. Full variable domain (rest looked up from reference TRBV9 and TRBJ2-3): DSGVTQTPKHLITATGQRVTLRCSPRSGDLSVYWYQQSLDQGLQFLIQYYNGEERAKGNILERFSAQQFPDLHSELNLSSLELGDSALYFCASSVVAVGTDTQYFGPGTRLTVL.

The V gene is TRBV19, the J gene TRBJ1-6, with D unresolved. Per germline, CDR1 LNHDA and CDR2 SQIVND (reference sequence). The CDR3 has 12 residues. Trimming cost V 3 bases and J 7 bases, with 4 bases left between them. DNA of the CDR3: TGTGCCAGTAGTATTCCCAATTCACCCCTCCACTTT. Encoded protein: CASSIPNSPLHF. The full variable domain, its missing parts supplied by reference TRBV19 and TRBJ1-6, is DGGITQSPKYLFRKEGQNVTLSCEQNLNHDAMYWYRQDPGQGLRLIYYSQIVNDFQKGDIAEGYSVSREKKESFPLTVTSAQKNPTAFYLCASSIPNSPLHFGNGTRLTVT.

The chain is built from TRBV18 and TRBJ1-2; D ambiguous. The CDR3 contains 14 residues. CDR1 is KGHSH, CDR2 LQKENI, per germline. Trimming removed 1 base at V and 2 bases at J, with 8 bases between. CDR3 in amino acids: CASSPQGGNYGYTF. The DNA of the CDR3 is TGTGCCAGCTCACCACAGGGAGGGAACTATGGCTACACCTTC.

For the CDR3, the DNA is TGTGCCAGCAGTCTCCGGGGGTCCACAGATACGCAGTATTTT. Amino acid sequence: CASSLRGSTDTQYF. This chain joins TRBV6-6 and TRBJ2-3; the D gene is possibly TRBD2 (6 bases). V dropped 5 bases and J dropped 2 bases, with 11 bases sitting between them. This CDR3 has 14 residues. Germline loops: CDR1 MNHNY, CDR2 SVGAGI (reference sequence).

This rearrangement joins TRBV7-8 to TRBJ2-3, with 8 bases that match TRBD1. CDR3 length: 14 amino acids. The J segment lost 5 bases and the V segment lost 5 bases, leaving 6 bases of the junction unmatched. Looked up from germline, CDR1 is SGHVS and CDR2 is FQNEAQ. CDR3 in DNA: TGTGCCAGCAGCAATGCAGGGGGCGTAGATACGCAGTATTTT. It is translated as CASSNAGGVDTQYF.

The chain uses TRBV7-7 and TRBJ2-5; D is possibly TRBD1 or TRBD2 (8 bases each). CDR1 and CDR2 (germline): SSHAT, FNYEAQ (reference sequence). The length of the CDR3 is 13 residues. CDR3 region: CASGTGTRETQYF. Here the CDR3 DNA reads TGTGCTAGCGGGACAGGAACTCGAGAGACCCAGTACTTC.

The CDR3 DNA reads TGTGCCAGCAGTTACTCGATTTGGCAGTGGGCGCGGGACAATCAGCCCCAGCATTTT. Amino acids: CASSYSIWQWARDNQPQHF. The chain combines TRBV6-7 with TRBJ1-5; D gene uncertain. TRBV6-7 is noted as an ORF with a role that remains uncertain. This CDR3 contains 19 residues. Trimming stripped 0 bases from V and 3 bases from J, with 21 bases between.

The V and J genes are TRBV6-5 and TRBJ2-1; 14 bases are a match to TRBD2. This CDR3 comprises 15 residues. V shed 4 bases, J shed 8 bases, and the junction held 4 bases outside the gene matches. CDR1 and CDR2 from the germline V gene are MNHEY and SVGAGI. CDR3 bases: TGTGCCAGCAGTTCCGGACTAGCGGGGGGCTATGAGCAGTTCTTC. It yields the protein CASSSGLAGGYEQFF.

The chain is built from TRBV9 and TRBJ1-2, with D unresolved. This CDR3 has 13 residues. The ends were cut back, 0 bases at V and 5 bases at J, with 8 bases in the middle. Per the germline V gene, CDR1 is SGDLS and CDR2 is YYNGEE. The CDR3 protein is CASSVAAEYGYTF. The CDR3 DNA follows: TGTGCCAGCAGCGTAGCGGCGGAGTATGGCTACACCTTC.

The CDR3 DNA reads TGCGCCAGCAAAGGGGGCAGAGTGAACACTGAAGCTTTCTTT. It translates to CASKGGRVNTEAFF. The rearrangement uses TRBV5-1 and TRBJ1-1; TRBD1 matches 7 bases. V was clipped by 6 bases and J by 0 bases; unmatched bases: 5. The CDR3 runs 14 residues. Looked up from germline, CDR1 is SGHRS and CDR2 is YFSETQ.

The rearrangement uses TRBV9 and TRBJ2-5; D call uncertain. CDR1 and CDR2 (germline): SGDLS, YYNGEE. V gave up 0 bases and J gave up 5 bases, with 11 bases separating them. The CDR3 totals 14 residues. The CDR3 coding sequence is TGTGCCAGCAGCGTAGGTAGGGAATGGGAGACCCAGTACTTC. As protein: CASSVGREWETQYF.

The rearrangement joins TRBV28 to TRBJ2-2, with 8 bases matching TRBD2. Germline loops: CDR1 MDHEN, CDR2 SYDVKM. The CDR3 consists of 17 residues. Unmatched junction bases numbered 15, after V lost 5 bases and J lost 7 bases. CDR3 sequence reads: CASSRLPGLAGNGELFF. CDR3 DNA: TGTGCCAGCAGTCGTCTACCGGGGCTAGCGGGTAACGGGGAGCTGTTTTTT.

The CDR3 region is CSVDLAPGEPQHF. CDR3 in DNA: TGCAGCGTTGATCTGGCCCCGGGTGAGCCCCAGCATTTT. The chain links TRBV29-1 to TRBJ1-5; D gene uncertain. Germline lookup yields CDR1 SQVTM and CDR2 ANQGSEA. V gave up 3 bases and J gave up 8 bases, with 14 bases separating them. This CDR3 has 13 residues.

J is TRBJ1-6 and V is TRBV7-6; no clear D. Trimming removed 1 base from V and 6 bases from J, with 13 bases in between. The CDR3 totals 16 residues. Germline CDR1 reads SGHVS; CDR2 reads FNYEAQ. CDR3 nucleotide sequence: TGTGCCAGCAGCTTAGGGAGGTCTGGACGTAATTCACCCCTCCACTTT. As protein: CASSLGRSGRNSPLHF.

The chain is built from TRBV5-1 and TRBJ1-3; unclear D gene. The germline V and J ends were trimmed by 7 bases and 0 bases, with 8 bases remaining between them. Germline V gene data show CDR1 as SGHRS and CDR2 as YFSETQ. The CDR3 is made up of 13 amino acids. The CDR3 loop is CASGQTSGNTIYF. CDR3 bases: TGCGCCAGCGGCCAGACCTCTGGAAACACCATATATTTT.

This chain links TRBV28 with TRBJ1-1; D is possibly TRBD1 (5 bases). The germline V gene encodes CDR1 MDHEN and CDR2 SYDVKM. This CDR3 contains 13 residues. V lost 5 bases and J 4 bases, leaving 11 bases between the germline ends. CDR3 residues: CASSLGAGTEAFF. As DNA, the CDR3 is TGTGCCAGCAGTCTAGGGGCCGGCACTGAAGCTTTCTTT.

The V gene is TRBV7-9, the J gene TRBJ1-2; a possible D gene is TRBD1 (5 bases). V lost 3 bases, J lost 7 bases, and 9 bases lay in between. Germline lookup yields CDR1 SEHNR and CDR2 FQNEAQ (reference sequence). The CDR3 runs to 12 residues. As DNA, the CDR3 is TGTGCCAGCAGCTTTGGGGCAGGTGGCTACACCTTC. Translated, it gives CASSFGAGGYTF.